This passage covers 12 T cell receptor beta chains from one sample sequenced in a study of post-analysis software for immune sequencing data. No cognate antigen is known for these TCRs. General study results and limits: Relative to controls, patients had five TRBV segments at higher frequency, with TRBV5-6, TRBV5-1 and TRBV20-1 among these.

The TCR beta cDNA libraries contained unique molecular identifiers. TCRdb used MiXCR to reprocess the PCR reads, holding one entry per CDR3 protein. The sample contains under 900,000 distinct CDR3 sequences, about 50% of which appear only once. Sequencing input: blood. These receptors all stem from a girl under 18 with multiple sclerosis.

The chain links TRBV29-1 to TRBJ1-1; a possible D gene is TRBD1 (5 bases). The length of the CDR3 is 14 residues. The germline V and J ends were trimmed by 7 bases and 7 bases, with 22 bases remaining between them. The germline V gene encodes CDR1 SQVTM and CDR2 ANQGSEA. CDR3 protein: CSARKRPNGGEAFF. The CDR3 DNA follows: TGCAGCGCCAGAAAGAGACCCAATGGGGGTGAAGCTTTCTTT.

V is TRBV5-1 and J is TRBJ2-7; 9 bases agree with TRBD1. This CDR3 is 15 amino acids long. With V trimmed by 4 bases and J by 7 bases, 12 bases remained unmatched. Germline V lookup: CDR1 SGHRS, CDR2 YFSETQ. The CDR3 is CASSGTGGASREQYF. In nucleotides, the CDR3 is TGCGCCAGCAGCGGCACAGGGGGCGCCTCTCGAGAGCAGTACTTC.

This chain connects TRBV6-1 to TRBJ2-7; tentatively, D is TRBD2 (5 bases). Germline V lookup: CDR1 MNHNS, CDR2 SASEGT. V gave up 10 bases and J gave up 4 bases, with 11 bases separating them. The CDR3 is 11 residues long. CDR3 DNA: TGTGCCACCGAGGGTGGATACGAGCAGTACTTC. It is translated as CATEGGYEQYF.

The rearrangement joins TRBV10-3 to TRBJ2-5; D gene uncertain. CDR3 length: 15 residues. Germline values: CDR1 ENHRY, CDR2 SYGVKD. The V end was cut by 6 bases, the J end by 5 bases, with 19 bases between. The CDR3 loop reads CAISPLTFLRETQYF. CDR3 nucleotide sequence: TGTGCCATCAGCCCCCTTACGTTCCTACGGGAGACCCAGTACTTC.

This clonotype was counted a few times. The rearrangement uses TRBV7-9 and TRBJ2-4; D possibly corresponds to TRBD2 (5 bases). Trimming cost V 3 bases and J 2 bases, with 14 bases left between them. The CDR3 is 16 amino acids. The germline CDR1 and CDR2 sequences are SEHNR and FQNEAQ (reference sequence). CDR3 nucleotides: TGTGCCAGCAGCTTTGTGACGTCGGGATCCAAAAACATTCAGTACTTC. This encodes CASSFVTSGSKNIQYF.

J is TRBJ1-2 and V is TRBV20-1; tentative D call: TRBD1 (5 bases). Germline CDR1 DFQATT, CDR2 SNEGSKA (reference sequence). V shed 3 bases and J shed 5 bases, with 13 bases lying between them. The CDR3 consists of 13 residues. The CDR3 coding sequence is TGCAGTGCTAGTTCCAGTGGGGGGTATGGCTACACCTTC. Its translation is CSASSSGGYGYTF.

The chain links TRBV6-2 or TRBV6-3 to TRBJ2-4; 12 nucleotides line up with TRBD2. The better agreement between TRBJ2-7 and the DNA end casts doubt on the J call. This CDR3 comprises 17 residues. Germline CDR1 reads MNHEY; CDR2 reads SVGEGT. CDR3 protein: CASSRLAGVRPDYEQYF. CDR3 sequence (DNA): TGTGCCAGCAGTCGACTAGCGGGAGTCAGGCCGGATTACGAGCAGTACTTC.

This clonotype was seen a handful of times. CDR3 amino acids: CASSLALGEINEQFF. The CDR3, as DNA: TGTGCCAGCAGCTTAGCCCTTGGGGAAATCAATGAGCAGTTCTTC. V usage is TRBV7-3 and J usage is TRBJ2-1; D gene uncertain. V gave up 2 bases and J gave up 6 bases, with 14 bases separating them. There are 15 residues in the CDR3. The germline gives CDR1 SGHTA, CDR2 FQGTGA.

V gene TRBV5-4 combines with J gene TRBJ2-3; 8 bases align to TRBD2. Germline loops: CDR1 SGHNT, CDR2 YYREEE (reference sequence). The CDR3 has 16 residues. The ends lost 3 bases at V and 4 bases at J; junction bases unmatched: 10. The CDR3 sequence is CASSSPTSGGADTQYF. In DNA form, the CDR3 reads TGTGCCAGCAGCTCTCCCACTAGCGGAGGAGCAGATACGCAGTATTTT.

The chain uses TRBV20-1 and TRBJ2-7, with 8 positions matching TRBD2. Germline V gene data show CDR1 as DFQATT and CDR2 as SNEGSKA (reference sequence). There are 14 residues in the CDR3. The V and J ends lost 1 base and 7 bases, in that order; junction bases with no gene match: 9. As DNA, the CDR3 is TGCAGTGCTAGAGCGGGGAACGGGAGGGAAGAGCAGTACTTC. Residues: CSARAGNGREEQYF.

The J gene is TRBJ2-1, the V gene TRBV20-1, with TRBD2 matching over 9 bases. Germline-derived CDR1 and CDR2 are DFQATT and SNEGSKA (reference sequence). The V gene end was trimmed by 6 bases and the J gene end by 3 bases; junction bases not matched to a gene: 9. This CDR3 contains 15 residues. CDR3: CSARGVAGDYNEQFF. Here the CDR3 DNA reads TGCAGTGCAAGGGGGGTAGCGGGAGACTACAATGAGCAGTTCTTC.

This chain connects TRBV20-1 to TRBJ1-2; TRBD1 aligns across 8 bases. Germline V CDR1 and CDR2: DFQATT, SNEGSKA (reference sequence). The CDR3 loop spans 17 amino acids. Trimming cost V 1 base and J 0 bases; bases outside gene matches: 10. CDR3 nucleotides: TGCAGTGCTAGAGGCCGGGACAGGAAGTTAGCTAACTATGGCTACACCTTC. Translating it yields CSARGRDRKLANYGYTF.